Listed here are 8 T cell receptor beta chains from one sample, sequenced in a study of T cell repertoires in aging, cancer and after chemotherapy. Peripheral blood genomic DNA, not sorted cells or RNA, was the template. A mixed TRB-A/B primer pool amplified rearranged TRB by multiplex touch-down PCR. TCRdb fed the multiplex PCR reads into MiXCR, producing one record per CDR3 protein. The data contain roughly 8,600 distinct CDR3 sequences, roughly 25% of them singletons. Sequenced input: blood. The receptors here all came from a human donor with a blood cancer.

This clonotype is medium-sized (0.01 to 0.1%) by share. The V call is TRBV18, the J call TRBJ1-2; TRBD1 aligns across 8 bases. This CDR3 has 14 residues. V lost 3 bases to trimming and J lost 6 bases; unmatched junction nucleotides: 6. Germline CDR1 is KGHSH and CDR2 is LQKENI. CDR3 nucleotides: TGTGCCAGCTCACCGGACAGGGCCAGCCATGGCTACACCTTC. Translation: CASSPDRASHGYTF.

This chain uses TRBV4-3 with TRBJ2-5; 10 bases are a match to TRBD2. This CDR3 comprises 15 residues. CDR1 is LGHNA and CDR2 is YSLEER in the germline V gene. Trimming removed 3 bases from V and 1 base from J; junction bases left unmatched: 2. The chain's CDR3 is CASSHERGGQETQYF. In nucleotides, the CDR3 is TGCGCCAGCAGCCACGAGCGGGGGGGCCAAGAGACCCAGTACTTC.

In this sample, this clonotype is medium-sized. This CDR3 is CASSSYDPSQYF. CDR3 nucleotides: TGTGCCAGCAGTTCGTACGATCCGAGCCAGTACTTC. The chain has TRBV6-2 or TRBV6-3 and TRBJ2-7, with D hard to call. This CDR3 is built from 12 residues. The germline gives CDR1 MNHEY, CDR2 SVGEGT. V lost 4 bases to trimming and J lost 10 bases, with 14 bases between them.

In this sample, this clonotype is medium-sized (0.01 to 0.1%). CDR3 loop: CAGGPLGYGYTF. The DNA of the CDR3 is TGTGCCGGAGGGCCTCTTGGCTATGGCTACACCTTC. V is TRBV30 and J is TRBJ1-2; no clear D. The CDR3 sequence is 12 residues long. Germline CDR1 and CDR2: GTSNPN and SVGIG (reference sequence). Trimming left V 8 bases short and J 4 bases short, with 14 bases between.

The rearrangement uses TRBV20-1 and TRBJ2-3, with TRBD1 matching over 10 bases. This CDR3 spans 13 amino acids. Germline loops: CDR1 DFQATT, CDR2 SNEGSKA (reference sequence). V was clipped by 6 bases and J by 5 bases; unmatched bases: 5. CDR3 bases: TGCAGTGCCCAGACAGGGGGCAAAGATACGCAGTATTTT. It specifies CSAQTGGKDTQYF.

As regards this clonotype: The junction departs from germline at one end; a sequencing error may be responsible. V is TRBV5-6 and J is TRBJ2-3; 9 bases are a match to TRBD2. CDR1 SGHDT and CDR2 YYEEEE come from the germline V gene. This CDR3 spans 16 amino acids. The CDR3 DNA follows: TGCGCCAGCAGCTTGGAGCCTAGCGGGGCATCAGATACGCAGTATTTT. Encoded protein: CASSLEPSGASDTQYF.

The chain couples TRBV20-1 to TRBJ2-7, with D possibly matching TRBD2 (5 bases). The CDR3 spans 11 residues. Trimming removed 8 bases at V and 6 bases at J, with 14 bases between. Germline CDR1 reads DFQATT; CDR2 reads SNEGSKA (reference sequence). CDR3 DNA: TGCAGTTCCCCTTCCGGGGTCGAGCAGTACTTC. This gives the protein CSSPSGVEQYF.

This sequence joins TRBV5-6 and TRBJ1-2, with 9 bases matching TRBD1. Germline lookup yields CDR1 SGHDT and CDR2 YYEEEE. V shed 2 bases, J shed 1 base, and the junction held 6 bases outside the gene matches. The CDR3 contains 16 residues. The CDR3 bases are TGTGCCAGCAGCTTTCGGACAGGGGTTGTTAACTATGGCTACACCTTC. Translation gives CASSFRTGVVNYGYTF.